The sequence of this T cell receptor (beta chain) was determined in a study of beta chain features in type 1 diabetes. Looked up from germline, CDR1 is SGHAT and CDR2 is FQDESV (reference sequence). The CDR3 is made up of 17 amino acids. V shed 5 bases, J shed 5 bases, and the junction held 15 bases outside the gene matches. Study-wide results and limits: It was not settled here whether HLA type affects TCRB rearrangement. High-TCR-expressing cells could be over-represented by cDNA sequencing. People with Type 1 diabetes carried modestly yet significantly shorter TCRB CDR3s in all four CD4+ subsets.

This clone has only a few counts. Its antigen is not known. Sorting of CD4+ naive, central memory, regulatory and stem cell-like memory cells was performed via CD45RO/CCR7/CD25/CD127/CD95/CD27. The authors obtained over 95% purity in all sorted populations. The investigators reverse transcribed all of the isolated RNA, so they sequenced expressed TCRB transcripts. TCRdb's table, derived via immunoSEQ multiplex PCR, lists solely in-frame clones and lacks some. The table has 150,000 to 200,000 clones, 9% to 10% seen once; the top ten hold 0.65% to 0.9%. The receptor was isolated from a woman in her 30s with type 1 diabetes. Specimen: central memory CD4+ T cells from blood. The chain combines TRBV11-1 with TRBJ2-1; 7 nucleotides align to TRBD2. The chain's CDR3 is CASSPKEGRALHNEQFF. The CDR3 bases are TGTGCCAGCAGCCCCAAGGAGGGGAGGGCCCTCCACAATGAGCAGTTCTTC.